This TCR beta chain was identified in a study of blood T cell repertoires in COVID-19. Trimming took 0 bases from V and 6 from J; bases not matched to a gene: 15. Looked up from germline, CDR1 is SGHRS and CDR2 is YFSETQ. This CDR3 spans 17 amino acids. Libraries were prepared by immunoSEQ multiplex PCR; TCRdb keeps only in-frame clonotypes and omits some of them. Of over 200,000 clones listed, under 90% are singletons. The chain links TRBV5-1 to TRBJ2-7, with 7 bases identical to TRBD1. Specimen: peripheral blood. The sequence was obtained from an elderly woman with active or convalescent COVID-19. The chain's CDR3 is CASSLDPPGQIRAEQYF. CDR3 DNA: TGCGCCAGCAGCTTGGACCCTCCGGGACAGATTCGGGCCGAGCAGTACTTC.